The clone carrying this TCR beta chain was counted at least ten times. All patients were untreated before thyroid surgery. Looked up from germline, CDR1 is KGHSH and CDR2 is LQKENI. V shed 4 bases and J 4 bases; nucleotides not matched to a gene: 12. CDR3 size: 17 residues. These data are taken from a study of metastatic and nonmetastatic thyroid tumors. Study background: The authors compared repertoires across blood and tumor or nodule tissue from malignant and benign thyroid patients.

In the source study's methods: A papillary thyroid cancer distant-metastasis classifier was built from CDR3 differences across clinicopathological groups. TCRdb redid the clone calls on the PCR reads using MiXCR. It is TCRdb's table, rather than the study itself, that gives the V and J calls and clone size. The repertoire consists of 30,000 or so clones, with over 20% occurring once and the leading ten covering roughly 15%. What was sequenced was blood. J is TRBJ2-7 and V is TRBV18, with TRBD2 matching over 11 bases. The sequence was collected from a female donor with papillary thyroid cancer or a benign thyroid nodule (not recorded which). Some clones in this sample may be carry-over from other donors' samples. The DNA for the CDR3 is TGTGCCAGCTCACGGGGGTCCCCAACTAGCGGGAGATACGAGCAGTACTTC. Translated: CASSRGSPTSGRYEQYF.